Listed below are T cell receptor beta chains from one sample, sequenced in a study of T-cell memory formation after mild COVID-19. TCRdb redid the calling of the 5' RACE reads with MiXCR, one entry per CDR3 protein. This sample has under 250,000 distinct CDR3 sequences, with around 25% found just once. Sequences were obtained from PBMCs or a T cell subset sorted from them (not recorded which). The source of these receptors is an adult woman who had mild COVID-19 (a few samples of this study predate the infection). Cell type and time point are not known. Both conserved end residues are part of each CDR3. Each record gives: CDR3 DNA, CDR3 protein, V gene, D gene, clone size, J gene. A D gene is named only where the DNA matches it firmly. Some rows mark clone size as missing; the rest say once, few, many or name a class of expanded clone.

DNA: TGTGCCAGCAGCTTAGAAGGGAGCACAGATACGCAGTATTTT; CDR3: CASSLEGSTDTQYF; V: TRBV7-8; D: -; size: -; J: TRBJ2-3
DNA: TGTGCCAGCAGTTTCGCCGGGACAGGGACTTATGGCTACACCTTC; CDR3: CASSFAGTGTYGYTF; V: TRBV12-3/TRBV12-4; D: TRBD1; size: -; J: TRBJ1-2
DNA: TGTGCCAGCAGCCAACCCCCGGACAGTCTATACCCCTATGGCTACACCTTC; CDR3: CASSQPPDSLYPYGYTF; V: TRBV7-9; D: -; size: few; J: TRBJ1-2
DNA: TGTGCCAGCAGTGAAGCGCACCCTAGCGGGGTCTCCTACGAGCAGTACTTC; CDR3: CASSEAHPSGVSYEQYF; V: TRBV2; D: TRBD2; size: -; J: TRBJ2-7
DNA: TGTGCCAGCAGCGTAGTGGGACTCCTCTACGAGCAGTACTTC; CDR3: CASSVVGLLYEQYF; V: TRBV9; D: -; size: few; J: TRBJ2-7
DNA: TGCAGCGTTGGATCCGGGGGGCGCTATATGGATCCTGAAGCTTTCTTT; CDR3: CSVGSGGRYMDPEAFF; V: TRBV29-1; D: -; size: -; J: TRBJ1-1
DNA: TGTGCCAGCAGCGAATCCCCCAATGAGCAGTTCTTC; CDR3: CASSESPNEQFF; V: TRBV7-9; D: -; size: -; J: TRBJ2-1
DNA: TGTGCCAGCAGCTTAATCCGGGGAGGCGCCGGGGAGCTGTTTTTT; CDR3: CASSLIRGGAGELFF; V: TRBV11-2; D: -; size: few; J: TRBJ2-2
DNA: TGCAGTGCTAGAACCCCGGGCGGGATTGAAGCTTTCTTT; CDR3: CSARTPGGIEAFF; V: TRBV20-1; D: -; size: few; J: TRBJ1-1
DNA: TGCGCCAGCAGCCAGCCCCTAACAGGGGCCGGCTACACCTTC; CDR3: CASSQPLTGAGYTF; V: TRBV4-1; D: TRBD1; size: few; J: TRBJ1-2
DNA: TGTGCCAGTAGTGCCACAGGGGGATCTAGGAATGAGCAGTTCTTC; CDR3: CASSATGGSRNEQFF; V: TRBV19; D: TRBD1; size: few; J: TRBJ2-1
DNA: TGCGCCAGCAGCTTGGGGCAGGGCTACACAGATACGCAGTATTTT; CDR3: CASSLGQGYTDTQYF; V: TRBV5-1; D: -; size: -; J: TRBJ2-3
DNA: TGCGCCAGCAGCTTGAATCCCGCGGTTGGGGGAGCTTTCTTT; CDR3: CASSLNPAVGGAFF; V: TRBV5-1; D: -; size: -; J: TRBJ1-1
DNA: TGTGCCTCCTACGGGTTCGGAGTCGCCGGGGAGCTGTTTTTT; CDR3: CASYGFGVAGELFF; V: TRBV30; D: -; size: -; J: TRBJ2-2
DNA: TGTGCCAGCAGCTTTGGGGGGGAGAACACCGGGGAGCTGTTTTTT; CDR3: CASSFGGENTGELFF; V: TRBV5-1; D: TRBD2; size: -; J: TRBJ2-2
DNA: TGTGCCAGCAGCCAAGGACTTGCCTCCTACGAGCAGTACTTC; CDR3: CASSQGLASYEQYF; V: TRBV7-6; D: -; size: few; J: TRBJ2-7
DNA: TGCGCCAGCAGCTTTAATGGCGGATCGGACTACAATGAGCAGTTCTTC; CDR3: CASSFNGGSDYNEQFF; V: TRBV5-1; D: -; size: few; J: TRBJ2-1
DNA: TGTGCCAGCAGTCCCCTCGGGACAGGGGTTCACGATGAGCAGTTCTTC; CDR3: CASSPLGTGVHDEQFF; V: TRBV6-2/TRBV6-3; D: TRBD1; size: few; J: TRBJ2-1
DNA: TGTGCCAGCAGTTTGGGGGCGGGTCAGCCCAAGCATTTT; CDR3: CASSLGAGQPKHF; V: TRBV12-3/TRBV12-4; D: -; size: -; J: TRBJ1-5
DNA: TGTGCCAGCAGTTTAGGGGCTAGCGGGGGGTACGAGCAGTACTTC; CDR3: CASSLGASGGYEQYF; V: TRBV6-5; D: TRBD2; size: few; J: TRBJ2-7
DNA: TGTGCCAGCAGCATTGCGAGCGCGAACACCGGGGAGCTGTTTTTT; CDR3: CASSIASANTGELFF; V: TRBV6-2/TRBV6-3; D: -; size: -; J: TRBJ2-2
DNA: TGTGCCAGCAGTTTATCAGCTAGTTGGGTCCACGAGCAGTACTTC; CDR3: CASSLSASWVHEQYF; V: TRBV27; D: -; size: -; J: TRBJ2-7